The clone carrying this TCR beta chain was detected many times. Antigen: not known. A UMI-containing oligonucleotide was joined by 3' ligation to the TCR cDNA template. Adult healthy volunteers gave 2.5 ml peripheral blood for whole-blood RNA. Germline CDR1 and CDR2: SQVTM and ANQGSEA. Trimming stripped 3 bases from V and 11 bases from J, with 11 bases between. This CDR3 is 11 amino acids long. The data are from a study of naive and memory T cell subsets. Ligated cDNA underwent four rounds of PCR with nested alpha and beta constant region primers and SP2. TCRdb re-derived calls from the 5' RACE reads in MiXCR, one entry per CDR3 protein. The sample holds 55,000 to 70,000 distinct CDR3 sequences, about 8.3% seen once. Study-level points and caveats: TCR transcript changes with activation or differentiation may affect this RNA method.

The receptor was isolated from a female donor in good health. This chain uses TRBV29-1 with TRBJ1-5; D call uncertain. This CDR3 reads CSVEKAGAQHF. The CDR3, as DNA: TGCAGCGTTGAGAAGGCTGGGGCCCAGCATTTT.